This T cell receptor (beta chain) comes out of a study of blood T cell repertoires in COVID-19. Study processing details: It was from reference gene primer amplification that nucleated cell counts were estimated. Assay: immunoSEQ multiplex PCR; the TCRdb copy retains only in-frame clones and omits some. The V and J calls and clone size were taken over from that table, and D and trimming were inferred from the DNA. The sample has about 81,000 clones, approximately 80% seen once. The V gene's germline CDR1 is KGHSH and CDR2 LQKENI. Trimming took 2 bases from V and 4 from J, leaving 15 bases between them. This CDR3 has 15 residues.

The chain links TRBV18 to TRBJ2-7; the D gene is possibly TRBD2 (7 bases). The sequence was collected from a human donor in a cohort sampled during active COVID-19. Sample: peripheral blood. The CDR3, as DNA: TGTGCCAGCTCACCAAATGGGGGGGGCAGTTACGAGCAGTACTTC. Its translation is CASSPNGGGSYEQYF.